The clone carrying this TCR beta chain was seen a few times. Its matching antigen is unknown. These data come from a study of relationships among human T cell subsets. The study, taken as a whole, reports: Some CD4+CD8+ double-positive cells may remain after bead sorting.

Germline trimming cut 0 bases from V and 1 base from J; bases unmatched to any gene: 3. Germline V CDR1 and CDR2: SGHRS, YFSETQ. This CDR3 region has 15 residues. Semiquantitative ARM-PCR amplified T cell receptor alpha and beta CDR3 regions from mRNA. ARM-PCR used tagged nested gene-specific primers, then communal superprimers for exponential amplification. Via MiXCR, TCRdb re-called the multiplex PCR reads, giving one row per CDR3 protein. The repertoire includes 2,000 to 3,000 distinct CDR3 sequences, around 40% of them detected once, and about 47% sits in the top ten. Sequencing was carried out using activated T cells sorted from blood. The sample's subset: CD45RA-RO-CD69+ activated T cells. The chain has TRBV5-1 and TRBJ2-7; 8 bases fit TRBD1. This clonotype was obtained from a middle-aged man in good health. The CDR3 nucleotides read TGCGCCAGCAGCTTGGAAGGGGACAGGTCCTACGAGCAGTACTTC. It specifies CASSLEGDRSYEQYF.